This note documents a single T cell receptor beta chain sequence. Its specificity is not known. The data are from a study of cytomegalovirus exposure and HLA in healthy donors. Study results and caveats: In a later analysis, the majority of CMV-associated beta chains seemingly showed HLA restriction. Roughly uniform sequencing depth across donors was assumed, possibly incorrectly.

Germline loops: CDR1 SGHTA, CDR2 FQGNSA. The V end was cut by 4 bases, the J end by 4 bases, with 16 bases between. This CDR3 has 15 amino acids. PCR involved 60 Vbeta and 13 Jbeta primers. Per the original data handling: Unique TCR beta chains numbered approximately 80 million in a later analysis, with 10 million to 14 million shared. Repertoires were generated with immunoSEQ multiplex PCR, while TCRdb's copy carries only in-frame clones and drops some. That table is the source of V, J and clone size, and D and trimming were worked out from the DNA. The data contain some 95,000 clones, roughly 66% of them singletons. Each donor's status was that of a healthy bone marrow donor.

The sample consisted of PBMCs. This TCR came from a young man in good health and CMV-seronegative. The chain uses TRBV7-2 and TRBJ1-2; the D gene is possibly TRBD1 (5 bases). CDR3 coding DNA: TGTGCCAGCAGCTCACAAATTCAGGGTACCTATGGCTACACCTTC. This gives the protein CASSSQIQGTYGYTF.